This T cell receptor (beta chain) was recovered during a study of CD8 T cells in ankylosing spondylitis. This clonotype was observed many times. The antigen remains unidentified. For TCR beta, libraries came from quantitative 5'-RACE with molecular barcodes. TCRdb analysed the 5' RACE reads with MiXCR anew, one entry per CDR3 protein. This sample has roughly 150,000 distinct CDR3 sequences; just over 9.5% occur once, and the top ten carry about 15%. Broader study findings: Characteristic of ankylosing spondylitis blood, it appeared, was a TCR beta motif comprising about eight highly homologous variants. The authors reported significant enrichment of disease-linked clones in matched ankylosing spondylitis synovial fluid. A number of the motif variants had already been described in reactive arthritis synovial fluid and blood.

Germline V gives CDR1 SGDLS, CDR2 YYNGEE. Trimming stripped 4 bases from V and 3 bases from J, with 17 bases between. The CDR3 is 16 amino acids. The sample consisted of blood, either unsorted or a sorted T cell fraction (not recorded which). The chain employs TRBV9 and TRBJ2-1, with D perhaps TRBD1 or TRBD2 (5 bases each). This TCR was sampled from a female donor with ankylosing spondylitis or in good health (not recorded which). CDR3 residues: CASSLQPGTGYNEQFF. The DNA of the CDR3 is TGTGCCAGCAGCTTGCAGCCGGGGACGGGCTACAATGAGCAGTTCTTC.